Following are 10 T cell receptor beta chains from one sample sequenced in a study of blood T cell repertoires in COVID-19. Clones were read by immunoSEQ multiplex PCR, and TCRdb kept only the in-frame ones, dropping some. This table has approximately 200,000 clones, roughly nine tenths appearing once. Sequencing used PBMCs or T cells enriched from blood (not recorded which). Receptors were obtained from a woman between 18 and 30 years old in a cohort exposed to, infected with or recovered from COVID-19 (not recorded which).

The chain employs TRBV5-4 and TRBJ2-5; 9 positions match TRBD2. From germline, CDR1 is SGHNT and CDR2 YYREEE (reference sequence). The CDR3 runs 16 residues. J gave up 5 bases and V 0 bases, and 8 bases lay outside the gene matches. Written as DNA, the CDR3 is TGTGCCAGCAGCTTGGCGGCTAGCGGGATGATGGAGACCCAGTACTTC. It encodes CASSLAASGMMETQYF.

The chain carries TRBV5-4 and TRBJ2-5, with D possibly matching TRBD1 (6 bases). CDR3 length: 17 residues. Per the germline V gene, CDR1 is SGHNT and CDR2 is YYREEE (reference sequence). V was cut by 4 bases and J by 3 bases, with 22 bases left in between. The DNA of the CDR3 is TGTGCCAGCAGCAATATTCCCTATCCGACAGGAGAAGAGACCCAGTACTTC. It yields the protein CASSNIPYPTGEETQYF. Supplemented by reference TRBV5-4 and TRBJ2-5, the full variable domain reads ETGVTQSPTHLIKTRGQQVTLRCSSQSGHNTVSWYQQALGQGPQFIFQYYREEENGRGNFPPRFSGLQFPNYSSELNVNALELDDSALYLCASSNIPYPTGEETQYFGPGTRLLVL.

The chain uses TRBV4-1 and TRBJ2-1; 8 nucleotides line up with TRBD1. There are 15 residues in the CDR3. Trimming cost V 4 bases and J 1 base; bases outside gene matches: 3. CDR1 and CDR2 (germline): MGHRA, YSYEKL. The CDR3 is CASSRGQGSYNEQFF. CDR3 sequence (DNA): TGCGCCAGCAGCCGAGGACAGGGTTCCTACAATGAGCAGTTCTTC.

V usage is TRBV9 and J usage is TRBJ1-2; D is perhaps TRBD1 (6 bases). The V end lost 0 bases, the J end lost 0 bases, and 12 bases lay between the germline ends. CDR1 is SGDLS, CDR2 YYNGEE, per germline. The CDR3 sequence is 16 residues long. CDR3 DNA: TGTGCCAGCAGCGTAGATCCCAGGGGCACTAACTATGGCTACACCTTC. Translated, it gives CASSVDPRGTNYGYTF.

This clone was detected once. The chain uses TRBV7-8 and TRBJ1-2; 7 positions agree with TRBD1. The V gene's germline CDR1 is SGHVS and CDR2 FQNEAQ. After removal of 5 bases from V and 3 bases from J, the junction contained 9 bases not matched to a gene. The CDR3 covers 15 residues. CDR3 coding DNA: TGTGCCAGCAGCACCCGGGACAGTAACCACTATGGCTACACCTTC. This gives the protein CASSTRDSNHYGYTF.

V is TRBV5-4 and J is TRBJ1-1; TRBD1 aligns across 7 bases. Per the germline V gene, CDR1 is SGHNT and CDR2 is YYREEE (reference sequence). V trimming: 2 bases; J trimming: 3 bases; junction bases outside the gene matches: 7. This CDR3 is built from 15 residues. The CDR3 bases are TGTGCCAGCAGCTTACCCTTGACAGGGTACACTGAAGCTTTCTTT. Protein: CASSLPLTGYTEAFF.

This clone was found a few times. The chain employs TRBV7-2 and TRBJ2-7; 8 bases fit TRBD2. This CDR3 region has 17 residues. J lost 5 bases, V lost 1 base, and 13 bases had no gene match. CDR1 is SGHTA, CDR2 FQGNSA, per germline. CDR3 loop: CASSLDSRTSLEDEQYF. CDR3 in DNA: TGTGCCAGCAGCTTAGATTCCCGGACTAGCTTGGAGGACGAGCAGTACTTC.

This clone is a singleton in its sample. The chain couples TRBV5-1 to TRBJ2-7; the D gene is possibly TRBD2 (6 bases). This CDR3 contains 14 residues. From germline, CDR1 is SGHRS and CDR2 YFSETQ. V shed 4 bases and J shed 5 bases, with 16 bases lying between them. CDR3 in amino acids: CASSRLEGSNEQYF. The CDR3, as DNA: TGCGCCAGCAGCCGACTAGAAGGGTCGAACGAGCAGTACTTC.

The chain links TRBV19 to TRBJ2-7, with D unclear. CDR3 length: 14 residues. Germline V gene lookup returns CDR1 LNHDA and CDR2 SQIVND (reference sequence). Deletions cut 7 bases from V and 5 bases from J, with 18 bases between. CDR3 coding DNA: TGTGCCAGTACCCCTAGTGGGTTTGTCCACGAGCAGTACTTC. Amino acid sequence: CASTPSGFVHEQYF.

CDR3 residues: CASGPPYSNQPQHF. The CDR3 DNA follows: TGTGCTAGTGGCCCCCCTTATAGCAATCAGCCCCAGCATTTT. The rearrangement joins TRBV12-5 to TRBJ1-5; D gene uncertain. The CDR3 length is 14 residues. Germline V gene sequence: CDR1 LGHNT, CDR2 FRNRAP. The V and J ends lost 6 bases and 0 bases respectively, with 9 bases between them.